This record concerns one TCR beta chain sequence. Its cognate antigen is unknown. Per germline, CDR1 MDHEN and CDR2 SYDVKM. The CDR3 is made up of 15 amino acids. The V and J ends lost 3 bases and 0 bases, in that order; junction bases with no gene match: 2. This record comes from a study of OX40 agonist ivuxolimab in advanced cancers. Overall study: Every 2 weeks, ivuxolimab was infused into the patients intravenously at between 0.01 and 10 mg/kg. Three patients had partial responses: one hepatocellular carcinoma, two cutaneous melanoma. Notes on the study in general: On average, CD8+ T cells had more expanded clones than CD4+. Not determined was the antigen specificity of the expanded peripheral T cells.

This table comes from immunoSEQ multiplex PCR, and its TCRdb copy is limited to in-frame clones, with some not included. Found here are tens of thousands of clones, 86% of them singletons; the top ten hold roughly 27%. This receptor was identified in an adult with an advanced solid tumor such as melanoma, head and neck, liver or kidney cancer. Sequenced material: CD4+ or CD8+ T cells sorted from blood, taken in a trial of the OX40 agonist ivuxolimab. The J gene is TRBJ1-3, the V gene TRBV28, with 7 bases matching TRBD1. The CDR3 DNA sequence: TGTGCCAGCAGTTTGGGACAGTTCTCTGGAAACACCATATATTTT. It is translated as CASSLGQFSGNTIYF.